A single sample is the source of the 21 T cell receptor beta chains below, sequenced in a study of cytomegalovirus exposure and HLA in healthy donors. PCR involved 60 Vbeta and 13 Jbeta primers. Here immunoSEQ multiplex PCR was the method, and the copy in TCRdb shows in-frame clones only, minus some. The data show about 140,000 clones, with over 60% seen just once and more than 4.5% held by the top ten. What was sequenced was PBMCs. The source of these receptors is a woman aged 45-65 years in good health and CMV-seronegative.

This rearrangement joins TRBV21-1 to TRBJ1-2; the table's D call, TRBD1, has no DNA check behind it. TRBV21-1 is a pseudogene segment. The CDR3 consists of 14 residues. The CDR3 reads CARRGDRHSDGYTF. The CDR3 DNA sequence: TGTGCCAGGAGAGGAGACAGACATTCCGATGGCTACACCTTC.

CDR3 in amino acids: CASSPLPTEDYEQYF. CDR3 coding DNA: TGTGCCAGCTCACCACTCCCGACAGAAGATTACGAGCAGTACTTC. V is TRBV18 and J is TRBJ2-7; D possibly corresponds to TRBD1 (5 bases). CDR3 length equals 15 residues. Germline V gene sequence: CDR1 KGHSH, CDR2 LQKENI. Trimming took off 1 base at V and 4 bases at J, with 14 bases between the two ends.

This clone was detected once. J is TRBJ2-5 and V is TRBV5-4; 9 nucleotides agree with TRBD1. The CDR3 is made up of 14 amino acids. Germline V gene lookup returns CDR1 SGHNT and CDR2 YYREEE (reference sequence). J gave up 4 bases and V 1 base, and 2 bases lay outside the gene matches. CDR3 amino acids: CASSLSGQGETQYF. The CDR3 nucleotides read TGTGCCAGCAGCTTGTCGGGACAGGGAGAGACCCAGTACTTC.

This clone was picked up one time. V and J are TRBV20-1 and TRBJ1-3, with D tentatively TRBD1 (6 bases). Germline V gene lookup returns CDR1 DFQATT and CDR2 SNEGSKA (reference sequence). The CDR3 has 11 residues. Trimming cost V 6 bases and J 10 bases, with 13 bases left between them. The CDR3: CSAPTGRTIYF. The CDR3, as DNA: TGCAGTGCCCCGACAGGTCGGACCATATATTTT.

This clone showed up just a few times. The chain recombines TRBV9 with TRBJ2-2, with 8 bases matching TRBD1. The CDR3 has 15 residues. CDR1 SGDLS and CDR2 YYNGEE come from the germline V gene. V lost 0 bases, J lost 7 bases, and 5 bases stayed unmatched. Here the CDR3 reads CASSVGDRGFGELFF. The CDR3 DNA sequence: TGTGCCAGCAGCGTAGGAGACAGGGGATTCGGGGAGCTGTTTTTT. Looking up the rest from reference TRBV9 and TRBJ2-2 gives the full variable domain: DSGVTQTPKHLITATGQRVTLRCSPRSGDLSVYWYQQSLDQGLQFLIQYYNGEERAKGNILERFSAQQFPDLHSELNLSSLELGDSALYFCASSVGDRGFGELFFGEGSRLTVL.

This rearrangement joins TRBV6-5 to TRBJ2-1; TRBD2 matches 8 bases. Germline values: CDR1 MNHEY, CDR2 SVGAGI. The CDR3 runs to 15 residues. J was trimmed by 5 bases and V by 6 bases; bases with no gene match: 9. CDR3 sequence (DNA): TGTGCCAGCAGGCCCGGGACTAGAGCTCACAATGAGCAGTTCTTC. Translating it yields CASRPGTRAHNEQFF.

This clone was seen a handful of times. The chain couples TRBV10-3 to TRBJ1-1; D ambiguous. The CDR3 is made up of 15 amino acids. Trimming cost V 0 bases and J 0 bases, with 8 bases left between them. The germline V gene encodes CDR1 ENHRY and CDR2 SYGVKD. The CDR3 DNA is TGTGCCATCAGTGAGTCGATAGACTTGAACACTGAAGCTTTCTTT. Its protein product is CAISESIDLNTEAFF.

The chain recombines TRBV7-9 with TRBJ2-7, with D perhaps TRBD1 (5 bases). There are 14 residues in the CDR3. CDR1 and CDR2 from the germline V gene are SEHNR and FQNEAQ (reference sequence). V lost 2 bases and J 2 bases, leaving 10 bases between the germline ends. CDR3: CASSLLNRPYEQYF. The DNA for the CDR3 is TGTGCCAGCAGCTTATTGAACAGGCCCTACGAGCAGTACTTC.

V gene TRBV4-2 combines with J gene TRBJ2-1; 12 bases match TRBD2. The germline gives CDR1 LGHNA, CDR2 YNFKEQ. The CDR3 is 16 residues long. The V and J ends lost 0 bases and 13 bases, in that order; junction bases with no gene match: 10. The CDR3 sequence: CASSQDPTSGGNRQFF. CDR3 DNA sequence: TGTGCCAGCAGCCAAGATCCCACTAGCGGGGGGAATCGCCAGTTCTTC.

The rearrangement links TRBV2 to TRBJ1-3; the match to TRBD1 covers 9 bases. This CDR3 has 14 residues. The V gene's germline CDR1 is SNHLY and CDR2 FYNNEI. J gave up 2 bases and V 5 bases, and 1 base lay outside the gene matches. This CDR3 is CASSRDRAGNTIYF. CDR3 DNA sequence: TGTGCCAGCAGTAGGGACAGGGCTGGAAACACCATATATTTT.

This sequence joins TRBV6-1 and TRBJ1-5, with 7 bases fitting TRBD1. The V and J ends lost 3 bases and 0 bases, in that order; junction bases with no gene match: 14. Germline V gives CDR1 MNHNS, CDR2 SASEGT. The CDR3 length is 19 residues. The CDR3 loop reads CASSDLYEQGNTSNQPQHF. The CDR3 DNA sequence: TGTGCCAGCAGTGACCTTTACGAACAGGGGAACACTAGCAATCAGCCCCAGCATTTT.

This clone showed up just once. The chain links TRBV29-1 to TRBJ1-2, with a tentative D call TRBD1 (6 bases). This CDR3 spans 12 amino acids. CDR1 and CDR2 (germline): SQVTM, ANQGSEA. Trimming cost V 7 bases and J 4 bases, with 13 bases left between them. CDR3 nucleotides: TGCAGCGCACAGGACAGTCTCTATGGCTACACCTTC. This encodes CSAQDSLYGYTF.

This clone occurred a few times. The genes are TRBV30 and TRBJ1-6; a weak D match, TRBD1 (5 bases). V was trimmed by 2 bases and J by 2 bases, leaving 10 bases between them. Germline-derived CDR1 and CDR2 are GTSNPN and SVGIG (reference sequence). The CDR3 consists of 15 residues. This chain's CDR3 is CAWSTVGAYNSPLHF. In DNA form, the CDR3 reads TGTGCCTGGAGTACCGTAGGGGCCTATAATTCACCCCTCCACTTT.

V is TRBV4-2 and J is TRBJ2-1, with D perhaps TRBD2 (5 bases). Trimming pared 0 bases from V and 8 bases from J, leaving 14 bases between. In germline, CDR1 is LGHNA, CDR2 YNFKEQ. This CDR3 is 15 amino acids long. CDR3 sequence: CASSQEERGLDEQFF. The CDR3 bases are TGTGCCAGCAGCCAAGAAGAGAGAGGGTTAGATGAGCAGTTCTTC.

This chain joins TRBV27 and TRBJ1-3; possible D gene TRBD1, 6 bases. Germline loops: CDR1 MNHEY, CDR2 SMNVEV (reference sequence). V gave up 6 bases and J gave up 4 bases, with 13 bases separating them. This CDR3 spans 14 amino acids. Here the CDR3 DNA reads TGTGCCAGCAGACTACAGGGCACGGGAAACACCATATATTTT. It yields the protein CASRLQGTGNTIYF.

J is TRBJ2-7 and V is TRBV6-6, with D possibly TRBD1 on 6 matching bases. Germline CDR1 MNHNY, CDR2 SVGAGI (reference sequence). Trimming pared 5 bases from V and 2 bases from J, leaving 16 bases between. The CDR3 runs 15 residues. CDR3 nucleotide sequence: TGTGCCAGCAGTCTACAGGGAAGTGTACCCTACGAGCAGTACTTC. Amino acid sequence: CASSLQGSVPYEQYF.

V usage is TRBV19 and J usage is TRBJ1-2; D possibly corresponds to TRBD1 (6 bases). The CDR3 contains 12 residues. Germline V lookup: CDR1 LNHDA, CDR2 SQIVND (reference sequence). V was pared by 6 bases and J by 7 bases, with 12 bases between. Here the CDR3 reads CASSQGIRGYTF. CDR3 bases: TGTGCCAGTAGCCAGGGGATTCGTGGCTACACCTTC.

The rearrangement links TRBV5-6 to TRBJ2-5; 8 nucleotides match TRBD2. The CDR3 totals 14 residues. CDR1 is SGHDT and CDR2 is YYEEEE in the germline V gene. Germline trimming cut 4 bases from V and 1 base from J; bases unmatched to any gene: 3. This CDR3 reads CASSPGTSQETQYF. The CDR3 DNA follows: TGTGCCAGCAGCCCCGGGACTAGCCAAGAGACCCAGTACTTC.

The CDR3 loop reads CASSSLAGGTDTQYF. The CDR3 DNA is TGTGCCAGCAGCTCACTAGCGGGGGGCACAGATACGCAGTATTTT. The V and J genes are TRBV7-6 and TRBJ2-3; TRBD2 aligns across 11 bases. The CDR3 length is 15 residues. V lost 4 bases, J lost 1 base, and 1 base stayed unmatched. Germline V gene sequence: CDR1 SGHVS, CDR2 FNYEAQ.

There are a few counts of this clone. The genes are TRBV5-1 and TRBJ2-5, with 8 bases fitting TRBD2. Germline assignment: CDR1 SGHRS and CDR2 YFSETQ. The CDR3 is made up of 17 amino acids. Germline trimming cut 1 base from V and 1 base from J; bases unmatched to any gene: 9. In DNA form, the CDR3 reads TGCGCCAGCAGCTTGAGTGTGCGAAGCGGGGGCCAAGAGACCCAGTACTTC. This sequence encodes CASSLSVRSGGQETQYF.

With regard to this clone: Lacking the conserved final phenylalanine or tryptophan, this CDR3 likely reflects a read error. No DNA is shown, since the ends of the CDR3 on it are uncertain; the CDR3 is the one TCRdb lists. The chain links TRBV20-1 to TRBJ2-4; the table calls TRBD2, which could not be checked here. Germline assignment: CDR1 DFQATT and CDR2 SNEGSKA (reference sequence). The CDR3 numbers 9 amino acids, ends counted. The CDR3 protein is CSARSLGLP.